The rows below give T cell receptor beta chains drawn from one sample of a study of vaccination and CD4 T cells after COVID-19. TCRdb re-called the PCR reads through MiXCR, storing one row per CDR3 protein. The repertoire has 6,500 to 9,000 distinct CDR3 sequences, around 20% of them found once; the top ten carry about 22%. Antigens of these TCRs are unknown. The sequences come from CD4+ T cells from blood, cultured in vitro, collected after SARS-CoV-2 vaccination. The receptors originated from a human donor who had recovered from COVID-19. Both conserved end residues are part of each CDR3. D genes are given only for firm matches. The size of a clone is reported for some rows only, either as once, few or many, or as a class for expanded clones.

NA,TRBV7-9,TRBJ1-6,TRBD1,CASSLDGTVFSPLHF,TGTGCCAGCAGCTTAGACGGGACAGTTTTTTCACCCCTCCACTTT
few,TRBV21-1,TRBJ2-1,NA,CASSSHLNEQFF,TGTGCCAGCAGCTCCCACCTTAATGAGCAGTTCTTC
NA,TRBV28,TRBJ2-7,NA,CASSFTYEQYF,TGTGCCAGCAGTTTCACCTACGAGCAGTACTTC
medium-sized,TRBV15,TRBJ1-1,NA,CATSRDLGVGTEAFF,TGTGCCACCAGCAGAGATCTGGGGGTTGGCACTGAAGCTTTCTTT
few,TRBV5-1,TRBJ2-5,NA,CASSSGAGPQETQYF,TGCGCCAGCAGCTCTGGGGCGGGGCCCCAAGAGACCCAGTACTTC
medium-sized,TRBV20-1,TRBJ1-1,NA,CSASQGPYTEAFF,TGCAGTGCTAGCCAGGGACCCTACACTGAAGCTTTCTTT
NA,TRBV6-1,TRBJ2-1,TRBD2,CASSAVTWTSGINEQFF,TGTGCCAGCAGTGCCGTGACTTGGACTAGCGGAATCAATGAGCAGTTCTTC
NA,TRBV4-2,TRBJ2-5,TRBD2,CASSQDLLAVLSETQYF,TGTGCCAGCAGCCAAGACCTACTAGCGGTCCTCTCAGAGACCCAGTACTTC
NA,TRBV15,TRBJ2-2,NA,CATSGRVLGAGELFF,TGTGCCACCAGCGGCAGGGTCCTGGGGGCCGGGGAGCTGTTTTTT
NA,TRBV10-2,TRBJ1-2,NA,CASSEGSGNYGYTF,TGCGCCAGCAGTGAGGGGTCAGGGAACTATGGCTACACCTTC
few,TRBV29-1,TRBJ2-3,NA,CSVGRGSPTDTQYF,TGCAGCGTTGGACGGGGTAGCCCAACGGATACGCAGTATTTT
NA,TRBV28,TRBJ1-2,TRBD1,CASVGQVNYDGYTF,TGTGCCAGCGTCGGACAGGTTAACTATGATGGCTACACCTTC
NA,TRBV28,TRBJ1-2,NA,CASSLLGIRIYGYTF,TGTGCCAGCAGTTTACTGGGGATCCGAATTTATGGCTACACCTTC
few,TRBV24-1,TRBJ2-7,TRBD1,CATGTGEAEQYF,TGTGCCACCGGGACAGGAGAGGCCGAGCAGTACTTC
few,TRBV29-1,TRBJ1-1,TRBD1,CSVSRGATEAFF,TGCAGCGTTTCCAGGGGGGCCACTGAAGCTTTCTTT
NA,TRBV6-1,TRBJ2-2,TRBD1,CASSGRTGGNTGELFF,TGTGCCAGCAGTGGCCGGACAGGGGGAAACACCGGGGAGCTGTTTTTT
NA,TRBV19,TRBJ2-1,NA,CASTSYNEQFF,TGTGCCAGTACCTCCTACAATGAGCAGTTCTTC
medium-sized,TRBV7-2,TRBJ1-5,NA,CASSVELQGNQPQHF,TGTGCCAGCAGCGTAGAATTACAGGGCAATCAGCCCCAGCATTTT
few,TRBV7-8,TRBJ2-1,NA,CACLRGEAYNEQFF,TGTGCCTGCCTGCGGGGAGAAGCCTACAATGAGCAGTTCTTC
medium-sized,TRBV21-1,TRBJ2-5,NA,CASSKSRSAERETQYF,TGTGCCAGCAGCAAAAGTCGGAGCGCCGAACGAGAGACCCAGTACTTC
medium-sized,TRBV28,TRBJ2-7,TRBD1,CASSSRDRAVYEQYF,TGTGCCAGCAGTTCCCGGGACAGGGCTGTCTACGAGCAGTACTTC
medium-sized,TRBV28,TRBJ2-7,TRBD2,CASTPGTSIHEQYF,TGTGCCAGCACCCCCGGGACTAGCATCCACGAGCAGTACTTC
NA,TRBV19,TRBJ2-3,NA,CASSIGGYRGDTQYF,TGTGCCAGTAGTATAGGAGGCTACCGTGGAGATACGCAGTATTTT
NA,TRBV11-3,TRBJ1-1,TRBD1,CASSPTGSSTEAFF,TGTGCCAGCAGCCCGACAGGGTCGTCCACTGAAGCTTTCTTT
NA,TRBV2,TRBJ1-1,NA,CASDASNTEAFF,TGTGCCAGCGACGCATCGAACACTGAAGCTTTCTTT
NA,TRBV20-1,TRBJ2-1,TRBD2,CSASGTSGGLSSYNEQFF,TGCAGTGCCTCCGGGACTAGCGGGGGCCTGAGCTCCTACAATGAGCAGTTCTTC
medium-sized,TRBV28,TRBJ2-7,TRBD1,CASSSGTGEYEQYF,TGTGCCAGCAGTTCCGGGACAGGGGAATACGAGCAGTACTTC
medium-sized,TRBV6-5,TRBJ2-7,TRBD1,CASSYSRQGYEQYF,TGTGCCAGCAGTTACTCGAGACAGGGTTACGAGCAGTACTTC
few,TRBV7-2,TRBJ2-3,TRBD2,CASSLGYWEGQASTDTQYF,TGTGCCAGCAGCTTAGGGTACTGGGAGGGCCAAGCTAGCACAGATACGCAGTATTTT
NA,TRBV6-1,TRBJ1-3,NA,CASSEAGMGNTIYF,TGTGCCAGCAGTGAAGCTGGCATGGGAAACACCATATATTTT
NA,TRBV4-2,TRBJ1-1,NA,CASSQDQPEQRNTEAFF,TGTGCCAGCAGCCAAGATCAGCCGGAGCAGAGGAACACTGAAGCTTTCTTT
few,TRBV27,TRBJ2-1,NA,CASSHYNEQFF,TGTGCCAGCAGTCACTACAATGAGCAGTTCTTC
NA,TRBV27,TRBJ1-2,NA,CARGDHYGYTF,TGTGCCAGAGGGGACCATTATGGCTACACCTTC
medium-sized,TRBV20-1,TRBJ2-7,NA,CSASLTQGNYEQYF,TGCAGTGCTAGTTTAACCCAGGGTAACTACGAGCAGTACTTC
NA,TRBV28,TRBJ2-2,TRBD1,CASRLTGRAGELFF,TGTGCCAGCAGACTGACAGGGAGAGCCGGGGAGCTGTTTTTT
NA,TRBV29-1,TRBJ2-7,NA,CSVEKSQGGRHEQYF,TGCAGCGTTGAAAAGTCACAGGGAGGACGCCACGAGCAGTACTTC
medium-sized,TRBV7-2,TRBJ2-3,NA,CASSLGYGTQYF,TGTGCCAGCAGCTTAGGCTATGGTACGCAGTATTTT
few,TRBV7-3,TRBJ1-1,NA,CASSFRGTTEAFF,TGTGCCAGCAGCTTCCGGGGGACCACTGAAGCTTTCTTT
few,TRBV10-3,TRBJ1-1,TRBD1,CAISEPGQGDSTEAFF,TGTGCCATCAGTGAGCCGGGACAGGGGGATAGCACTGAAGCTTTCTTT
medium-sized,TRBV7-8,TRBJ1-5,NA,CASSLVGRGDQPQHF,TGTGCCAGCAGCTTAGTTGGCAGGGGAGATCAGCCCCAGCATTTT
medium-sized,TRBV20-1,TRBJ2-1,NA,CSARALASHGSYNEQFF,TGCAGTGCTAGGGCGCTGGCTAGCCACGGCTCCTACAATGAGCAGTTCTTC
few,TRBV6-1,TRBJ2-3,NA,CASRPTGWSDTQYF,TGTGCCAGCAGACCAACTGGATGGTCAGATACGCAGTATTTT
NA,TRBV2,TRBJ1-6,TRBD1,CASSPRGNNSPLHF,TGTGCCAGCAGCCCCAGGGGGAATAATTCACCCCTCCACTTT
NA,TRBV7-2,TRBJ2-3,TRBD2,CASSLVGAGGGTDTQYF,TGTGCCAGCAGCTTAGTGGGGGCGGGAGGAGGCACAGATACGCAGTATTTT
NA,TRBV20-1,TRBJ2-7,TRBD2,CSAGGAHEQYF,TGCAGTGCCGGGGGGGCCCACGAGCAGTACTTC
medium-sized,TRBV28,TRBJ1-2,TRBD1,CASSTGTGLRGGYTF,TGTGCCAGCAGTACTGGGACAGGCCTTCGGGGTGGCTACACCTTC
few,TRBV19,TRBJ2-7,NA,CASSIKSRDYEQYF,TGTGCCAGTAGTATAAAATCAAGGGACTACGAGCAGTACTTC
medium-sized,TRBV10-1,TRBJ1-2,NA,CASSYTLNYGYTF,TGCGCCAGCAGTTACACCCTTAACTATGGCTACACCTTC
few,TRBV5-6,TRBJ2-5,NA,CASSRDETQYF,TGTGCCAGCAGCCGGGATGAGACCCAGTACTTC
NA,TRBV4-1,TRBJ1-2,NA,CASSRGTGGGGYTF,TGCGCCAGCAGCCGAGGAACGGGGGGTGGCGGCTACACCTTC
NA,TRBV7-2,TRBJ1-5,NA,CASSLDQNPPQPQHF,TGTGCCAGCAGCTTAGATCAAAACCCACCTCAGCCCCAGCATTTT
NA,TRBV12-3/TRBV12-4,TRBJ2-3,TRBD2,CASSWTSGSRSDTQYF,TGTGCCAGCAGCTGGACTAGCGGGAGTCGGTCAGATACGCAGTATTTT